The clone carrying this T cell receptor (beta chain) was counted ten times or more. No antigen is known for it. Each CDR3 protein gets one entry after TCRdb re-called the 5' RACE reads with MiXCR. The sample gives about 16,000 distinct CDR3 sequences, approximately 23% of which show up once; 50% to 60% is in the top ten. This entry is derived from a study of T-cell memory formation after mild COVID-19. General observations from the study: Within pre-infection memory, some responding clones were found, suggesting cross-reactive memory joined. For second-wave clones that peaked at day 37, SARS-CoV-2 specificity went unverified. Chiefly within CM and EM were the contracting CD4+ clones; CD8+ ones were within EMRA.

The length of the CDR3 is 14 residues. V was shortened by 4 bases and J by 0 bases, with 8 bases between the two germline ends. Per germline, CDR1 SGHAT and CDR2 FQDESV (reference sequence). The gene calls are TRBV11-1 and TRBJ2-3; D perhaps matches TRBD2 (6 bases). Source material: PBMCs or a T cell subset sorted from them (not recorded which). The TCR sequence derives from a man between 18 and 35 years old who had mild COVID-19 (a few samples of this study predate the infection). Cell type and time point are not known. The CDR3 region has the DNA TGTGCCAGCAGCTCCGGGACTAGCACAGATACGCAGTATTTT. It is translated as CASSSGTSTDTQYF.